This T cell receptor (beta chain) was observed in a study of early stage breast cancer tumors. The protocol was immunoSEQ multiplex PCR, while the TCRdb copy is restricted to in-frame clones and leaves out a portion. The table records about 19,000 clones, around four fifths of them present only once. Note on this clone: One end of the junction varies from germline; a read error may be responsible.

Germline CDR1 and CDR2: GTSNPN and SVGIG (reference sequence). The CDR3 extends over 12 amino acids. The sample taken for sequencing was blood. This chain joins TRBV30 and TRBJ1-6; D possibly corresponds to TRBD1 (6 bases). The receptor's source is a person aged 70 to 79 with breast cancer. CDR3 protein: CAWSSQGPLSYF. In nucleotides, the CDR3 is TGTGCCTGGAGTTCACAGGGACCGCTGTCGTACTTT.